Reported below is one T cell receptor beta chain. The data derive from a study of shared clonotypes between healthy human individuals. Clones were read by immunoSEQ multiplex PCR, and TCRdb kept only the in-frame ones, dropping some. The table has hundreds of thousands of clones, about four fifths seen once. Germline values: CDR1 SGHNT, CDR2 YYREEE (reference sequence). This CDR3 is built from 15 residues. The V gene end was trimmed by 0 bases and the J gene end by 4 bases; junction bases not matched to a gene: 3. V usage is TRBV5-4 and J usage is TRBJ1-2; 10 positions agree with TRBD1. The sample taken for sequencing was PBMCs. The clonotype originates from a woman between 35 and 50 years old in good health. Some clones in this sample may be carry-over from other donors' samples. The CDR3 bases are TGTGCCAGCAGCTTGGCCGGGACAGGGGTCTATGGCTACACCTTC. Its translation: CASSLAGTGVYGYTF.